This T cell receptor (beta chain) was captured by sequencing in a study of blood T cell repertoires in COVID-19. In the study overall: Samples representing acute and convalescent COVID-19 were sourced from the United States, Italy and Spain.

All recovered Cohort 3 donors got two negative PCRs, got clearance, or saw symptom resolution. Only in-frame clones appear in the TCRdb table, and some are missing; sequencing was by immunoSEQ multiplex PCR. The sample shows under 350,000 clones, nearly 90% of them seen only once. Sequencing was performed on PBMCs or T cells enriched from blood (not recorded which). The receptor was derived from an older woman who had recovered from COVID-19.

DNA for the CDR3: TGTGCCATCAGAGCCGGGACTAGCGGGGCAATGAACACCGGGGAGCTGTTTTTT. This sequence encodes CAIRAGTSGAMNTGELFF. This sequence joins TRBV10-3 and TRBJ2-2; 13 bases agree with TRBD2. This CDR3 contains 18 residues. J was trimmed by 1 base and V by 6 bases; bases with no gene match: 8. The germline gives CDR1 ENHRY, CDR2 SYGVKD.